The rows below give T cell receptor beta chains drawn from one sample of a study of blood T cells in healthy people across ages. In TCRdb, the 5' RACE reads were re-called with MiXCR into one record per CDR3 protein. This repertoire shows roughly 800,000 distinct CDR3 sequences, roughly 60% found once; its top ten account for 22%. The sequenced sample was blood. All receptors come from a young man in good health. Each CDR3 is given with its conserved first and last residue. Each record gives: clone size, D gene, J gene, V gene, CDR3 protein, CDR3 DNA. The D gene is left open where the match is weak. Only part of the rows carry a size: once, few, many, or a class if the clone is expanded.

clone size: .
D gene: .
J gene: TRBJ1-1
V gene: TRBV27
CDR3 protein: CASKEQGRHTEAFF
CDR3 DNA: TGTGCCAGCAAAGAACAGGGAAGGCACACTGAAGCTTTCTTT

clone size: .
D gene: .
J gene: TRBJ1-6
V gene: TRBV2
CDR3 protein: CASSGTVNNSPLHF
CDR3 DNA: TGTGCCAGCAGTGGGACAGTAAATAATTCACCCCTCCACTTT

clone size: .
D gene: .
J gene: TRBJ1-5
V gene: TRBV5-1
CDR3 protein: CASSQTAGNQPQHF
CDR3 DNA: TGCGCCAGCAGTCAAACAGCGGGTAATCAGCCCCAGCATTTT

clone size: few
D gene: TRBD2
J gene: TRBJ2-7
V gene: TRBV18
CDR3 protein: CASSSGLAGVNGEQYF
CDR3 DNA: TGTGCCAGCTCTTCCGGACTAGCGGGAGTTAACGGCGAGCAGTACTTC

clone size: .
D gene: .
J gene: TRBJ1-2
V gene: TRBV25-1
CDR3 protein: CASSSGASGYTF
CDR3 DNA: TGTGCCAGCAGTTCGGGTGCTTCCGGCTACACCTTC

clone size: .
D gene: .
J gene: TRBJ2-2
V gene: TRBV20-1
CDR3 protein: CSARALLTGELFF
CDR3 DNA: TGCAGTGCTAGAGCCCTCCTTACCGGGGAGCTGTTTTTT

clone size: .
D gene: .
J gene: TRBJ1-6
V gene: TRBV5-1
CDR3 protein: CASSPGPARNSPLHF
CDR3 DNA: TGCGCCAGCAGCCCTGGCCCGGCAAGGAATTCACCCCTCCACTTT

clone size: .
D gene: .
J gene: TRBJ2-5
V gene: TRBV6-2/TRBV6-3
CDR3 protein: CASSSLGQSEETQYF
CDR3 DNA: TGTGCCAGCAGCTCCCTCGGACAGAGCGAAGAGACCCAGTACTTC

clone size: .
D gene: TRBD1
J gene: TRBJ2-1
V gene: TRBV20-1
CDR3 protein: CSAPSTRTGSYEQFF
CDR3 DNA: TGCAGTGCTCCCTCCACCCGGACAGGGTCTTATGAGCAGTTCTTC

clone size: once
D gene: .
J gene: TRBJ2-3
V gene: TRBV4-3
CDR3 protein: CASSRGGTGLDTQYF
CDR3 DNA: TGCGCCAGCAGCCGAGGAGGGACTGGTTTGGATACGCAGTATTTT

clone size: .
D gene: TRBD2
J gene: TRBJ2-1
V gene: TRBV14
CDR3 protein: CASSPSIAGGLEQFF
CDR3 DNA: TGTGCCAGCAGCCCTTCTATAGCGGGAGGTCTTGAGCAGTTCTTC

clone size: .
D gene: .
J gene: TRBJ1-2
V gene: TRBV7-3
CDR3 protein: CASSPHFTF
CDR3 DNA: TGTGCCAGCAGCCCCCACTTCACCTTC

clone size: .
D gene: TRBD1
J gene: TRBJ2-1
V gene: TRBV20-1
CDR3 protein: CSASKGQVNEQFF
CDR3 DNA: TGCAGTGCTAGCAAGGGACAGGTCAATGAGCAGTTCTTC

clone size: few
D gene: .
J gene: TRBJ2-5
V gene: TRBV6-6
CDR3 protein: CASITLPSGSQETQYF
CDR3 DNA: TGTGCCAGCATTACCCTCCCCTCCGGGTCCCAAGAGACCCAGTACTTC

clone size: few
D gene: TRBD2
J gene: TRBJ2-3
V gene: TRBV10-3
CDR3 protein: CAIGNSGATDTQYF
CDR3 DNA: TGTGCCATTGGTAATAGCGGGGCGACAGATACGCAGTATTTT

clone size: .
D gene: TRBD1
J gene: TRBJ1-2
V gene: TRBV6-5
CDR3 protein: CASSYSPQGNYGYTF
CDR3 DNA: TGTGCCAGCAGTTACTCTCCACAGGGGAACTATGGCTACACCTTC

clone size: many
D gene: .
J gene: TRBJ2-7
V gene: TRBV12-3/TRBV12-4
CDR3 protein: CASSFDNTRQYF
CDR3 DNA: TGTGCCAGCAGTTTTGATAATACGAGGCAGTACTTC

clone size: few
D gene: .
J gene: TRBJ2-3
V gene: TRBV24-1
CDR3 protein: CATSDRAATATSTDTQYF
CDR3 DNA: TGTGCCACCAGTGATCGGGCGGCGACAGCTACTAGCACAGATACGCAGTATTTT

clone size: .
D gene: .
J gene: TRBJ2-5
V gene: TRBV28
CDR3 protein: CASQSSKETQYF
CDR3 DNA: TGTGCCAGCCAGAGCAGCAAAGAGACCCAGTACTTC

clone size: many
D gene: TRBD2
J gene: TRBJ2-1
V gene: TRBV20-1
CDR3 protein: CSARDSGREHGEQFF
CDR3 DNA: TGCAGTGCTAGAGATAGCGGGAGGGAACACGGTGAGCAGTTCTTC

clone size: few
D gene: TRBD1
J gene: TRBJ1-2
V gene: TRBV12-3/TRBV12-4
CDR3 protein: CASSGQGVLYGYTF
CDR3 DNA: TGTGCCAGCAGTGGACAGGGTGTTCTCTATGGCTACACCTTC

clone size: .
D gene: .
J gene: TRBJ2-6
V gene: TRBV15
CDR3 protein: CATSRESSGANVLTF
CDR3 DNA: TGTGCCACCAGCAGAGAGAGCTCTGGGGCCAACGTTCTGACTTTC

clone size: .
D gene: TRBD1
J gene: TRBJ2-5
V gene: TRBV29-1
CDR3 protein: CSVASLGQGSETQYF
CDR3 DNA: TGCAGCGTTGCTAGCCTGGGACAGGGGTCAGAGACCCAGTACTTC

clone size: few
D gene: .
J gene: TRBJ2-3
V gene: TRBV20-1
CDR3 protein: CSAQRLELTDTQYF
CDR3 DNA: TGCAGTGCCCAACGACTAGAGCTCACAGATACGCAGTATTTT

clone size: few
D gene: TRBD2
J gene: TRBJ2-7
V gene: TRBV5-1
CDR3 protein: CASSLSGRLDEQYF
CDR3 DNA: TGCGCCAGCTCTCTTAGCGGGAGATTGGACGAGCAGTACTTC

clone size: .
D gene: .
J gene: TRBJ1-6
V gene: TRBV30
CDR3 protein: CAWIAAGRNSPLHF
CDR3 DNA: TGTGCCTGGATCGCCGCCGGGCGGAATTCACCCCTCCACTTT

clone size: few
D gene: TRBD2
J gene: TRBJ2-5
V gene: TRBV6-1
CDR3 protein: CASSGAGVAGGQETQYF
CDR3 DNA: TGTGCCAGCAGTGGCGCAGGGGTAGCGGGGGGCCAAGAGACCCAGTACTTC

clone size: .
D gene: TRBD2
J gene: TRBJ2-1
V gene: TRBV3-1
CDR3 protein: CASSQTSGPGNEQFF
CDR3 DNA: TGTGCCAGCAGCCAGACTAGCGGGCCGGGGAATGAGCAGTTCTTC

clone size: .
D gene: .
J gene: TRBJ1-2
V gene: TRBV15
CDR3 protein: CATSRYSGGYTF
CDR3 DNA: TGTGCCACCAGCAGGTACTCTGGTGGCTACACCTTC

clone size: .
D gene: TRBD1
J gene: TRBJ1-6
V gene: TRBV12-3/TRBV12-4
CDR3 protein: CASSRGTGTVNSPLHF
CDR3 DNA: TGTGCCAGCAGTCGTGGGACGGGGACAGTTAATTCACCCCTCCACTTT

clone size: .
D gene: .
J gene: TRBJ1-1
V gene: TRBV12-3/TRBV12-4
CDR3 protein: CASSRGVGTEAFF
CDR3 DNA: TGTGCCAGCTCCCGGGGCGTCGGCACTGAAGCTTTCTTT

clone size: few
D gene: .
J gene: TRBJ2-4
V gene: TRBV7-2
CDR3 protein: CASGTKNIQYF
CDR3 DNA: TGTGCCAGCGGGACCAAAAACATTCAGTACTTC

clone size: .
D gene: TRBD2
J gene: TRBJ2-7
V gene: TRBV7-9
CDR3 protein: CASSGSLAGGPYEQYF
CDR3 DNA: TGTGCCAGCAGCGGTAGTTTGGCGGGAGGGCCCTACGAGCAGTACTTC

clone size: .
D gene: .
J gene: TRBJ2-7
V gene: TRBV7-9
CDR3 protein: CASSSRPKSAEQYF
CDR3 DNA: TGTGCCAGCAGCTCCCGGCCAAAGTCGGCCGAGCAGTACTTC

clone size: .
D gene: TRBD2
J gene: TRBJ2-2
V gene: TRBV7-2
CDR3 protein: CASSFGGTGRYTGELFF
CDR3 DNA: TGTGCCAGCAGCTTCGGGGGGACGGGAAGATACACCGGGGAGCTGTTTTTT

clone size: .
D gene: .
J gene: TRBJ2-7
V gene: TRBV10-3
CDR3 protein: CASRTSREQYF
CDR3 DNA: TGTGCCTCCCGGACCTCCCGCGAGCAGTACTTC

clone size: .
D gene: TRBD2
J gene: TRBJ2-1
V gene: TRBV20-1
CDR3 protein: CSRLSGSLYNEQFF
CDR3 DNA: TGCAGTAGACTTAGCGGGAGCCTTTACAATGAGCAGTTCTTC

clone size: .
D gene: TRBD1
J gene: TRBJ2-1
V gene: TRBV10-3
CDR3 protein: CATRDRDIDEQFF
CDR3 DNA: TGTGCCACCCGGGACAGGGATATCGATGAGCAGTTCTTC

clone size: .
D gene: .
J gene: TRBJ2-1
V gene: TRBV28
CDR3 protein: CASHPGQPYNEQFF
CDR3 DNA: TGTGCCAGCCACCCCGGACAGCCCTACAATGAGCAGTTCTTC

clone size: .
D gene: TRBD2
J gene: TRBJ2-5
V gene: TRBV6-2/TRBV6-3
CDR3 protein: CASSSGGRGRRETQYF
CDR3 DNA: TGTGCCAGCAGTTCCGGCGGGAGGGGTAGAAGAGAGACCCAGTACTTC

clone size: .
D gene: .
J gene: TRBJ2-3
V gene: TRBV7-2
CDR3 protein: CASRPGEARDTQYF
CDR3 DNA: TGTGCCAGCAGACCGGGAGAAGCCAGGGATACGCAGTATTTT

clone size: .
D gene: TRBD1
J gene: TRBJ2-7
V gene: TRBV4-2
CDR3 protein: CASSQGVQGQGIYEQYF
CDR3 DNA: TGTGCCAGCAGCCAAGGGGTTCAGGGACAGGGTATATACGAGCAGTACTTC

clone size: once
D gene: .
J gene: TRBJ2-7
V gene: TRBV7-6
CDR3 protein: CASSPGLYRGGGEQYF
CDR3 DNA: TGTGCCAGCAGCCCGGGACTTTATAGGGGAGGCGGCGAGCAGTACTTC

clone size: .
D gene: TRBD2
J gene: TRBJ2-1
V gene: TRBV20-1
CDR3 protein: CSARDGSGRSDEQFF
CDR3 DNA: TGCAGTGCTAGAGACGGTAGCGGGAGGAGTGATGAGCAGTTCTTC

clone size: few
D gene: TRBD1
J gene: TRBJ2-7
V gene: TRBV7-2
CDR3 protein: CASSYSGTGDYEQYF
CDR3 DNA: TGTGCCAGCAGCTATTCCGGGACAGGGGACTACGAGCAGTACTTC

clone size: .
D gene: .
J gene: TRBJ1-5
V gene: TRBV30
CDR3 protein: CATAVAENQPQHF
CDR3 DNA: TGTGCCACAGCCGTGGCAGAGAATCAGCCCCAGCATTTT

clone size: .
D gene: TRBD2
J gene: TRBJ2-1
V gene: TRBV20-1
CDR3 protein: CSARDRASGIYEQFF
CDR3 DNA: TGCAGTGCTAGAGATCGAGCTAGCGGGATCTATGAGCAGTTCTTC

clone size: .
D gene: .
J gene: TRBJ2-3
V gene: TRBV20-1
CDR3 protein: CSAILSTDTQYF
CDR3 DNA: TGCAGTGCTATTCTGAGCACAGATACGCAGTATTTT

clone size: .
D gene: .
J gene: TRBJ2-5
V gene: TRBV5-5
CDR3 protein: CASNLNEQYF
CDR3 DNA: TGTGCCAGCAACCTCAATGAGCAGTACTTC

clone size: .
D gene: .
J gene: TRBJ2-1
V gene: TRBV7-2
CDR3 protein: CASSLGLAVREQFF
CDR3 DNA: TGTGCCAGCAGCTTAGGGTTAGCGGTACGGGAGCAGTTCTTC

clone size: .
D gene: TRBD1
J gene: TRBJ2-7
V gene: TRBV18
CDR3 protein: CASSFGQGASYEQYF
CDR3 DNA: TGTGCCAGCTCTTTCGGACAGGGGGCATCCTACGAGCAGTACTTC

clone size: .
D gene: .
J gene: TRBJ2-3
V gene: TRBV24-1
CDR3 protein: CATSDPGGPDTQYF
CDR3 DNA: TGTGCCACCAGTGATCCTGGGGGGCCAGATACGCAGTATTTT

clone size: few
D gene: .
J gene: TRBJ2-5
V gene: TRBV10-3
CDR3 protein: CAISSDRQPEKETQYF
CDR3 DNA: TGTGCCATCAGCTCAGACAGACAACCAGAAAAAGAGACCCAGTACTTC